The sequence of this T cell receptor beta chain was determined in a study of monozygotic twins with inflammatory bowel disease. Notes on the study in general: In these data, no single strong IBD-associated signal or clonotype received support. IBD patients, compared with healthy twins, shared fewer clonotypes with others (especially with disease activity).

TCRdb re-called the 5' RACE reads; one entry per CDR3 protein, DNA not given. The clone table shows 400,000 to 500,000 distinct CDR3 sequences, with the ten largest holding 2% to 2.5%. The CDR3 contains 15 residues. The germline V gene has CDR1 SGHRS and CDR2 YFSETQ. On this clonotype itself: Its antigen is unknown.

The source material was blood. The rearrangement uses TRBV5-1 and TRBJ2-1; TCRdb's D call of TRBD1 is untestable without DNA. The sequence derives from a human donor with ulcerative colitis or Crohn's disease, or a healthy co-twin of an affected twin (not recorded which). CDR3 in amino acids: CASSLISGAYNEQFF.